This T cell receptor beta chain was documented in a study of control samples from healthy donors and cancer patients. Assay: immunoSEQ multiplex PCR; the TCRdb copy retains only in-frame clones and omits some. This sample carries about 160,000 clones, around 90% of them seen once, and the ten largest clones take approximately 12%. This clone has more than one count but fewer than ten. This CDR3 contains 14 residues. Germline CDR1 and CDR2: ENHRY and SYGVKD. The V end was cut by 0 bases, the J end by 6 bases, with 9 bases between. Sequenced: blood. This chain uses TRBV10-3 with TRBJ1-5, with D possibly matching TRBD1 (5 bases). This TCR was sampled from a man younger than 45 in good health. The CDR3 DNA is TGTGCCATCAGTGAGTCAGGGCAGGGTCAGCCCCAGCATTTT. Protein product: CAISESGQGQPQHF.